This T cell receptor (beta chain) was sequenced in a study of cytomegalovirus exposure and HLA in healthy donors. Germline V CDR1 and CDR2: SQVTM, ANQGSEA. Trimming at V came to 5 bases and at J to 6 bases, leaving 7 bases not matched to a gene. CDR3 length: 13 residues. Repertoires were generated with immunoSEQ multiplex PCR, while TCRdb's copy carries only in-frame clones and drops some. The table shows over 200,000 clones, with nearly 90% occurring only once. The source of this sequence is a young woman in good health and CMV-seronegative. This chain connects TRBV29-1 to TRBJ2-7; TRBD1 matches 10 bases. Sequenced sample: PBMCs. The CDR3 nucleotides are TGCAGCGTTCCGGGACAGGGGAGGGGCGAGCAGTACTTC. Its translation is CSVPGQGRGEQYF.